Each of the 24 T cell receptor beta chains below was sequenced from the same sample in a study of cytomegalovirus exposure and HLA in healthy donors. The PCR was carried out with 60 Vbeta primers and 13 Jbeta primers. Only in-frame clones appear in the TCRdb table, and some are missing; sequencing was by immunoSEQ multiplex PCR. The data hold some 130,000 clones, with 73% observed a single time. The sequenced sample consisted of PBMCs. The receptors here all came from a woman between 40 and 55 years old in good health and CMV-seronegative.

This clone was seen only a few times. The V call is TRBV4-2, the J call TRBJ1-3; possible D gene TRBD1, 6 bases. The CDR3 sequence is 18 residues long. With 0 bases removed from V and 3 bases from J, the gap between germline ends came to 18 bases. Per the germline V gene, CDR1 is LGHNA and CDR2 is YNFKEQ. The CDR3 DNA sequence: TGTGCCAGCAGCCAAGATACGGGCATGGGGGCTGGTGGAAACACCATATATTTT. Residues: CASSQDTGMGAGGNTIYF.

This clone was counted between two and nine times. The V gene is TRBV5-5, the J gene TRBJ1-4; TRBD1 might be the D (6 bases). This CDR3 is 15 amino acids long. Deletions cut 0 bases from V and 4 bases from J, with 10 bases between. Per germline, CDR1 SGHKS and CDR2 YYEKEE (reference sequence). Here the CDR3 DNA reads TGTGCCAGCAGCTTGGGACAGGTGATTAATGAAAAACTGTTTTTT. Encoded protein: CASSLGQVINEKLFF.

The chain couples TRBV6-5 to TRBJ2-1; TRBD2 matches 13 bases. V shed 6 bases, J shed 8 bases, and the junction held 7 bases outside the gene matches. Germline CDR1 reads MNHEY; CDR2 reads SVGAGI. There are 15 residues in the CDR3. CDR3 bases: TGTGCCAGCAGCCGCGGACTAGCGGGGGACTATGAGCAGTTCTTC. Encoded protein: CASSRGLAGDYEQFF.

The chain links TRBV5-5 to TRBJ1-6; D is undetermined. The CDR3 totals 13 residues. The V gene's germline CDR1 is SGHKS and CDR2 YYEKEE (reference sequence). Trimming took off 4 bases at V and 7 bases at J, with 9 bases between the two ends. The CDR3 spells CASSTSKNSPLHF. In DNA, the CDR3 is TGTGCCAGCAGCACAAGTAAGAATTCACCCCTCCACTTT.

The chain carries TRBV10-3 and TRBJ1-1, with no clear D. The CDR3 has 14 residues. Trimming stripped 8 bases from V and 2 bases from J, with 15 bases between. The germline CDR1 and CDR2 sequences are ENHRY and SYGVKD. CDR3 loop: CAIWAGRVNTEAFF. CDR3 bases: TGTGCCATCTGGGCTGGGAGGGTTAACACTGAAGCTTTCTTT.

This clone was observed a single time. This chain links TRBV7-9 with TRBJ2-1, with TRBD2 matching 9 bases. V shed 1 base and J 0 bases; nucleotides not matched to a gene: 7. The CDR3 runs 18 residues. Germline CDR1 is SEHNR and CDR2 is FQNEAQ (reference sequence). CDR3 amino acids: CASSLEGGGASSYNEQFF. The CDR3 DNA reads TGTGCCAGCAGCTTAGAAGGCGGGGGGGCTAGCTCCTACAATGAGCAGTTCTTC.

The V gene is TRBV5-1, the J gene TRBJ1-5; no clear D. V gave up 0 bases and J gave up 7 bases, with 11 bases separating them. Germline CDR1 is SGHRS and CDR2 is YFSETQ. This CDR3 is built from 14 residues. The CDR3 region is CASSLAAGTQPQHF. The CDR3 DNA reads TGCGCCAGCAGCTTGGCCGCAGGCACACAGCCCCAGCATTTT.

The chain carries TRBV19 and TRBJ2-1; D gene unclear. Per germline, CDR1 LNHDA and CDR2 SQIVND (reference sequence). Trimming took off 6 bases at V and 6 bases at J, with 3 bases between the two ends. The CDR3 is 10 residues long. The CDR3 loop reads CASSSNEQFF. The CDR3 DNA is TGTGCCAGTAGCTCCAATGAGCAGTTCTTC.

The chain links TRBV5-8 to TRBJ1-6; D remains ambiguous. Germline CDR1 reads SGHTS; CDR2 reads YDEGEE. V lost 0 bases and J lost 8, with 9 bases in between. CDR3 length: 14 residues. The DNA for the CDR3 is TGTGCCAGCAGCTTGGCTTTCCGGGATTCACCCCTCCACTTT. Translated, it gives CASSLAFRDSPLHF.

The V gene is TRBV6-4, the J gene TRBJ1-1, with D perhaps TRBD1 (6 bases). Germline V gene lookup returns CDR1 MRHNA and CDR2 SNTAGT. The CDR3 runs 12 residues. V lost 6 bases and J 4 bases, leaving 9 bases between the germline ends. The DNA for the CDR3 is TGTGCCAGCAGAGGACAGTTCACTGAAGCTTTCTTT. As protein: CASRGQFTEAFF.

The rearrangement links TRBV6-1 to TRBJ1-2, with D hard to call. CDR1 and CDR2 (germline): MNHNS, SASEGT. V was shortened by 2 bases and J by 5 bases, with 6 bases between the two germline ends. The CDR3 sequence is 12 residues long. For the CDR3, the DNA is TGTGCCAGCAGTGAATCTTCTTATGGCTACACCTTC. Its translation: CASSESSYGYTF.

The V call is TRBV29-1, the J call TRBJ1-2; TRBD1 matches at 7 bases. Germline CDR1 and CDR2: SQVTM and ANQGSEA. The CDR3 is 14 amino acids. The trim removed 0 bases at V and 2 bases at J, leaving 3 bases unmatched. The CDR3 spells CSVEEQGLNYGYTF. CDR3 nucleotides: TGCAGCGTTGAAGAACAGGGGTTGAACTATGGCTACACCTTC.

This CDR3 reads CATGAKDSPLHF. The CDR3 nucleotides are TGTGCCACCGGGGCTAAGGATTCACCCCTCCACTTT. The rearrangement links TRBV15 to TRBJ1-6, with D tentatively TRBD1 (5 bases). V was trimmed by 8 bases and J by 8 bases, leaving 10 bases between them. This CDR3 has 12 residues. Germline V lookup: CDR1 LNHNV, CDR2 YYDKDF (reference sequence).

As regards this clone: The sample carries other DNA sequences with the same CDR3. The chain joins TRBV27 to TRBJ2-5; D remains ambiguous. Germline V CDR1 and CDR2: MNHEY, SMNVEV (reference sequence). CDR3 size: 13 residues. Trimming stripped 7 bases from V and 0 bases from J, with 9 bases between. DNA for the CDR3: TGTGCCAGCATGCGAGGTAACCAAGAGACCCAGTACTTC. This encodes CASMRGNQETQYF.

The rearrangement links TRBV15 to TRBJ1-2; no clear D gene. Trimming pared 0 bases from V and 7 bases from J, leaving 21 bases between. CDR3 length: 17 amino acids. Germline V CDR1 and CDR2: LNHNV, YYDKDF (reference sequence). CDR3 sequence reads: CATSRDPGYNFEGGYTF. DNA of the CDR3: TGTGCCACCAGCAGAGATCCTGGATACAACTTTGAGGGTGGCTACACCTTC.

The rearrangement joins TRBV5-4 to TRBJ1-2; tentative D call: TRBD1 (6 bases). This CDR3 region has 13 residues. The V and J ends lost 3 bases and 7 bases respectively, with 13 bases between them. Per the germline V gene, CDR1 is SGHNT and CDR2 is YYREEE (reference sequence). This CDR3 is CASSSQGNSGYTF. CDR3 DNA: TGTGCCAGCAGCTCACAGGGAAACAGTGGCTACACCTTC.

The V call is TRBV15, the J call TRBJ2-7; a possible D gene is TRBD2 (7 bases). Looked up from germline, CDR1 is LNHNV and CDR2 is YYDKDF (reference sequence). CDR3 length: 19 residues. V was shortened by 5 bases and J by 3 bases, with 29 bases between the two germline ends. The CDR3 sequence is CATSGGGGPRPRQNYEQYF. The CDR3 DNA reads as TGTGCCACCAGCGGAGGGGGGGGACCTAGGCCGCGGCAGAACTACGAGCAGTACTTC.

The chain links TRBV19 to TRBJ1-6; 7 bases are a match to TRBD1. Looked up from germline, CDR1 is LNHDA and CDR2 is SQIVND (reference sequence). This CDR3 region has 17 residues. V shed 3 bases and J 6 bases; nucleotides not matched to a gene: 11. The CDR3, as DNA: TGTGCCAGTAGTATGGTGCGCCTAGGGGGCCCTAATTCACCCCTCCACTTT. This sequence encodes CASSMVRLGGPNSPLHF.

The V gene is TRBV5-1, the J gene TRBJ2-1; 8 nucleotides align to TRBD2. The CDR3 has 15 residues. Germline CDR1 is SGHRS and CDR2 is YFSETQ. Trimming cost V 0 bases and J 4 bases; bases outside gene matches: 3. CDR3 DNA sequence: TGCGCCAGCAGCTTGGCCGCTAGCGGGTACAATGAGCAGTTCTTC. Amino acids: CASSLAASGYNEQFF.

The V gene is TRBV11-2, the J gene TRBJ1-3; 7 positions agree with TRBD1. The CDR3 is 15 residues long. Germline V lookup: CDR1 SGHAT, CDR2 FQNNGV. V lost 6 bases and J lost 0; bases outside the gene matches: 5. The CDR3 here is CASRTGRFSGNTIYF. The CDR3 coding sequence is TGTGCCAGCAGGACAGGGAGGTTCTCTGGAAACACCATATATTTT.

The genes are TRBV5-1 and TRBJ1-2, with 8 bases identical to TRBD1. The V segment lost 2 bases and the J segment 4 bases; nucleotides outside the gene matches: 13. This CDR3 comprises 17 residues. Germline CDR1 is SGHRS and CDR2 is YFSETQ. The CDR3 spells CASSFFETGESLYGYTF. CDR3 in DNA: TGCGCCAGCAGCTTCTTCGAGACAGGGGAGTCCCTCTATGGCTACACCTTC.

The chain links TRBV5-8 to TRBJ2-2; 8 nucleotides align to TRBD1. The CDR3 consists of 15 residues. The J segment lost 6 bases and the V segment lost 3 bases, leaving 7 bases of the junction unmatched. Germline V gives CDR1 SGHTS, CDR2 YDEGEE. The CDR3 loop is CASSWPGQASGELFF. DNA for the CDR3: TGTGCCAGCAGCTGGCCGGGACAGGCGTCCGGGGAGCTGTTTTTT. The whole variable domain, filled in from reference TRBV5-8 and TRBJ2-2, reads EAGVTQSPTHLIKTRGQQATLRCSPISGHTSVYWYQQALGLGLQFLLWYDEGEERNRGNFPPRFSGRQFPNYSSELNVNALELEDSALYLCASSWPGQASGELFFGEGSRLTVL.

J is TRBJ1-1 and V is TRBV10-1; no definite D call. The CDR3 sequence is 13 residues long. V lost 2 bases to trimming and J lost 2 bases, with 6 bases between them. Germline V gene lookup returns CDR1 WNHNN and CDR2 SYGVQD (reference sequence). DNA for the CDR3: TGCGCCAGCAGTGAGAACTTAAACACTGAAGCTTTCTTT. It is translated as CASSENLNTEAFF.

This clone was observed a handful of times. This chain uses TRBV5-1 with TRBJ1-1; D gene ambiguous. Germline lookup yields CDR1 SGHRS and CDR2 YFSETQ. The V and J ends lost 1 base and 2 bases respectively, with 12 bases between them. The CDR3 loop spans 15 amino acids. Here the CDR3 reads CASSLSPGFNTEAFF. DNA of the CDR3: TGCGCCAGCAGCTTGTCTCCGGGGTTCAACACTGAAGCTTTCTTT.